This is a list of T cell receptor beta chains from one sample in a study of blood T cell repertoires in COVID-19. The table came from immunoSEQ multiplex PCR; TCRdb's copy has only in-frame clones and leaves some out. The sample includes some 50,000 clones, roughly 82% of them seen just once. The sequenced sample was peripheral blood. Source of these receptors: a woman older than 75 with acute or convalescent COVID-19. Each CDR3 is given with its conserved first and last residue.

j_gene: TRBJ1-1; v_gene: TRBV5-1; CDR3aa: CASSLEQNTEAFF
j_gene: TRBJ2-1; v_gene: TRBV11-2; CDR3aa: CASSPREDRVDNEQFF
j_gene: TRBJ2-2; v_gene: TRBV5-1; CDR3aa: CASSWGGGNTGELFF
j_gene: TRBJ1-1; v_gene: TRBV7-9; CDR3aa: CASSLGSTEAFF
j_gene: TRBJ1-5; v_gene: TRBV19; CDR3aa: CASSIDPNQPQHF
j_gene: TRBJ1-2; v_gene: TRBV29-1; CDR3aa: CSVEMRAGYGYTF
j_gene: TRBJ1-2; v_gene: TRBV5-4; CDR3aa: CASSFSYGYTF
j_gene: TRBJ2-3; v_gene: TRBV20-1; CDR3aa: CSASVTGGPIDTQYF
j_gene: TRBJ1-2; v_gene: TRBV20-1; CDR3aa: CSASSGGGSGYTF
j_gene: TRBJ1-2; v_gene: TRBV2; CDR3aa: CASSLRVWEGYTF
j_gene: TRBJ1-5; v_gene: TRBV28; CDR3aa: CASTLVGSSNQPQHF
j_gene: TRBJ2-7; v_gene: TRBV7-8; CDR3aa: CASSLGTSGKPYEQYF
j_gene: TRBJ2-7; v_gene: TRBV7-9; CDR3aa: CASSRDTGYEQYF
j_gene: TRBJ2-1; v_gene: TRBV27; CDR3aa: CASSLLVRGTYNEQFF
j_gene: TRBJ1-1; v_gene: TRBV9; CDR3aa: CASSGGQGWGTEAFF
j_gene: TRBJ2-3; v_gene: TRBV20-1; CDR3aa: CSALRTDTQYF
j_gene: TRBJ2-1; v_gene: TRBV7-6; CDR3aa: CASSPTAPGEQFF
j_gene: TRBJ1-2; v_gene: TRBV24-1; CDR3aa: CATSDLSGRELGGYTF
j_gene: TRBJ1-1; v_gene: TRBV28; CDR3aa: CASRGHLNTEAFF
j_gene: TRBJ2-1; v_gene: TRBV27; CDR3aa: CASSWASGTITYNEQFF
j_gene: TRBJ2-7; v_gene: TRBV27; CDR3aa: CASSSRRQGGSYEQYF
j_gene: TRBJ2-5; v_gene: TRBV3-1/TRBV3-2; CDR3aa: CASSDNTGAETQYF
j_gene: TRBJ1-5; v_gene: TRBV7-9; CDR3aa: CASSTGGGNPLGQPQHF
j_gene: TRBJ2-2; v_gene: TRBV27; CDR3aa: CASSLFAGGANTGELFF
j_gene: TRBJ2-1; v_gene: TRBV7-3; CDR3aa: CASSLTSSGSSNEQFF
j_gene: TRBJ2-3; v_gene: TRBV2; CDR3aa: CASSEGGQPTDTQYF
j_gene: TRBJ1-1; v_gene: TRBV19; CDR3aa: CASSSTRGSTEAFF
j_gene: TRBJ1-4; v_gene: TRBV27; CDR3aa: CASRAAGGGEKLFF
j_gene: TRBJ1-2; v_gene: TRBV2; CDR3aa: CASSEARRDGYTF
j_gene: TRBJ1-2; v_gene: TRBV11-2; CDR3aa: CASSLDPGGYLYTF
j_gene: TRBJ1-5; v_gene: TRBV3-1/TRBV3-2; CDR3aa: CASSRSFGQGAHQPQHF
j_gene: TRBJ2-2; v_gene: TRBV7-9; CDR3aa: CASSVSIRRKEAGELFF